This is a list of T cell receptor beta chains from one sample in a study of cytomegalovirus exposure and HLA in healthy donors. Measured with immunoSEQ multiplex PCR; TCRdb has only the in-frame clones, and not every one. This repertoire shows about 140,000 clones, around 82% found once; its top ten account for 2% to 3%. Sequencing was done on a sample of PBMCs. All receptors come from a woman under 30 in good health and CMV-seropositive. Both conserved end residues are part of each CDR3. D genes are given only for firm matches. Rows give clone size only sometimes, using once, few, many, or a class for an expanded clone.

>-|TRBJ1-4|TRBV9|-
TGTGCCAGCAGCCCCGAGGTAGGACAGAGAAATGAAAAACTGTTTTTT
CASSPEVGQRNEKLFF
>-|TRBJ1-6|TRBV19|-
TGTGCCAGTGCCCCGGGAATAAATTCACCCCTCCACTTT
CASAPGINSPLHF
>TRBD2|TRBJ2-3|TRBV5-1|-
TGCGCCAGCAGCGCCTCTCGCGGGGGGAGCGCGGATACGCAGTATTTT
CASSASRGGSADTQYF
>TRBD1|TRBJ2-7|TRBV6-1|-
TGTGCCAGCGGACAGGGGGCACTCGAGCAGTACTTC
CASGQGALEQYF
>TRBD1|TRBJ1-1|TRBV6-6|-
TGTGCCAGCAGAGGACAGGGAGGTCCTGAAGCTTTCTTT
CASRGQGGPEAFF
>TRBD2|TRBJ2-1|TRBV5-1|-
TGCGCCAGCAGCTTAATGAGCGGGGGGGCCTACAATGAGCAGTTCTTC
CASSLMSGGAYNEQFF
>TRBD1|TRBJ2-3|TRBV5-1|-
TGCGCCAGCAGCCCCGAAGGGACAGAAAGCACAGATACGCAGTATTTT
CASSPEGTESTDTQYF
>TRBD1|TRBJ1-2|TRBV5-5|-
TGTGCCAGCACCACCCTCACAGGGGGCGCCCCTTATGGCTACACCTTC
CASTTLTGGAPYGYTF
>-|TRBJ1-2|TRBV7-9|-
TGTGCCAGCAGCTCGCCGAGTGAACACTATGGCTACACCTTC
CASSSPSEHYGYTF
>-|TRBJ1-3|TRBV5-1|-
TGCGCCAGCAGCGGAAGCGGAGGCTCTGGAAACACCATATATTTT
CASSGSGGSGNTIYF
>-|TRBJ2-1|TRBV5-1|-
TGCGCCAGCAGCTTGGGAGGCCTTCCCATCAAAGTCCATGAGCAGTTCTTC
CASSLGGLPIKVHEQFF
>-|TRBJ2-1|TRBV7-2|-
TGTGCCAGCAGCTTCACTAGGGACAATGAGCAGTTCTTC
CASSFTRDNEQFF
>-|TRBJ2-6|TRBV11-2|-
TGTGCCAGCAGCGAGTTCACGGTGGGGCAATACTCTGGGGCCAACGTCCTGACTTTC
CASSEFTVGQYSGANVLTF
>TRBD2|TRBJ2-1|TRBV19|-
TGTGCCAGTAGTATAGGACTAGCGGGGGGTAAGGTACAGGATGAGCAGTTCTTC
CASSIGLAGGKVQDEQFF
>-|TRBJ2-1|TRBV5-6|large
TGTGCCAGCAGCTTGCTGCAGGCCCAGCAGTTCTTC
CASSLLQAQQFF
>TRBD1|TRBJ2-2|TRBV5-1|-
TGCGCCAGCAGCGGGATGGGGACAGGGGCCACCGGGGAGCTGTTTTTT
CASSGMGTGATGELFF
>TRBD1|TRBJ2-1|TRBV30|-
TGTGCCTGGGGGCGACAGGGAAGGGGTGAGCAGTTCTTC
CAWGRQGRGEQFF
>TRBD1|TRBJ1-3|TRBV6-5|few
TGTGCCAGCAGTTACCGGACAGGGACTGGAAACACCATATATTTT
CASSYRTGTGNTIYF
>-|TRBJ2-7|TRBV18|-
TGTGCCAGCTCACCCCCCGACAGCTACGAGCAGTACTTC
CASSPPDSYEQYF
>TRBD2|TRBJ2-3|TRBV7-9|-
TGTTCCAGCAGCGCGACTAGCGGGGGAACAGATACGCAGTATTTT
CSSSATSGGTDTQYF
>TRBD1|TRBJ1-2|TRBV6-5|-
TGTGCCAGCAGCCTCTACAGGGGAAACTATGGCTACACCTTC
CASSLYRGNYGYTF
>TRBD1|TRBJ2-2|TRBV5-1|-
TGCGCCAGCAGCTTGTGGACAGGCTCGAACACCGGGGAGCTGTTTTTT
CASSLWTGSNTGELFF
>-|TRBJ1-1|TRBV30|-
TGTGCCTGGAGTTCGGGGGGCGACACTGAAGCTTTCTTT
CAWSSGGDTEAFF